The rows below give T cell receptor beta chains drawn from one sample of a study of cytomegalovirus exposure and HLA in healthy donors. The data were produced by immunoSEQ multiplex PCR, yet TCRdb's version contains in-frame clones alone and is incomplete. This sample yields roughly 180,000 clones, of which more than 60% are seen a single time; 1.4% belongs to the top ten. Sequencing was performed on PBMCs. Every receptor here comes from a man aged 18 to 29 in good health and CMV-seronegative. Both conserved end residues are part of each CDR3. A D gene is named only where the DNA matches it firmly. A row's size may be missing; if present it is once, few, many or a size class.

CDR3: CASSVFPSETQYF
DNA: TGTGCCAGCAGTGTTTTTCCGTCGGAGACCCAGTACTTC
D: -
V: TRBV2
size: -
J: TRBJ2-5

CDR3: CASTPLGTGGDEQFF
DNA: TGCGCCAGCACCCCCCTCGGGACAGGGGGGGATGAGCAGTTCTTC
D: TRBD1
V: TRBV4-1
size: -
J: TRBJ2-1

CDR3: CATRGWSASDLEYF
DNA: TGTGCGACGCGGGGATGGAGTGCCTCCGACCTGGAGTACTTC
D: -
V: TRBV6-5
size: -
J: TRBJ2-7

CDR3: CAWSRGASASSYNEQFF
DNA: TGTGCCTGGAGCCGTGGGGCTAGCGCGAGCTCCTACAATGAGCAGTTCTTC
D: -
V: TRBV30
size: -
J: TRBJ2-1

CDR3: CASKWDRGGTGELFF
DNA: TGTGCCAGTAAATGGGACAGGGGGGGAACCGGGGAGCTGTTTTTT
D: TRBD1
V: TRBV19
size: -
J: TRBJ2-2

CDR3: CASSGTGAATNEKLFF
DNA: TGCGCCAGCAGCGGGACAGGGGCCGCAACTAATGAAAAACTGTTTTTT
D: TRBD1
V: TRBV4-1
size: -
J: TRBJ1-4

CDR3: CASSVLTNTQYF
DNA: TGTGCCAGCAGTGTGCTAACGAATACGCAGTATTTT
D: -
V: TRBV2
size: -
J: TRBJ2-3

CDR3: CASSLAPRQGSEAFF
DNA: TGTGCCAGCAGCTTAGCCCCGAGACAGGGGTCCGAAGCTTTCTTT
D: TRBD1
V: TRBV7-2
size: few
J: TRBJ1-1

CDR3: CATSRETLVRGSNQPQHF
DNA: TGTGCCACCAGCAGAGAGACTTTAGTAAGGGGTAGCAATCAGCCCCAGCATTTT
D: -
V: TRBV15
size: -
J: TRBJ1-5

CDR3: CASSAQGLVQETQYF
DNA: TGTGCCAGCAGCGCACAGGGGCTTGTCCAAGAGACCCAGTACTTC
D: TRBD1
V: TRBV9
size: -
J: TRBJ2-5

CDR3: CASSPRQLLLTEAFF
DNA: TGTGCCAGCTCACCACGACAGTTATTGTTGACTGAAGCTTTCTTT
D: -
V: TRBV18
size: -
J: TRBJ1-1

CDR3: CASSSPGQSYNEQFF
DNA: TGCGCCAGCAGCTCCCCCGGACAGTCCTACAATGAGCAGTTCTTC
D: -
V: TRBV5-1
size: -
J: TRBJ2-1

CDR3: CASTRTGTSTDTQYF
DNA: TGTGCCAGTACCCGGACAGGGACTAGCACAGATACGCAGTATTTT
D: TRBD1
V: TRBV19
size: -
J: TRBJ2-3

CDR3: CASSDVTSGRGGEQFF
DNA: TGCGCCAGCAGTGATGTCACTAGCGGGAGGGGGGGTGAGCAGTTCTTC
D: TRBD2
V: TRBV10-2
size: -
J: TRBJ2-1

CDR3: CASSTVLRDTYGYTF
DNA: TGTGCCAGTAGTACGGTCCTACGGGATACTTATGGCTACACCTTC
D: -
V: TRBV19
size: few
J: TRBJ1-2

CDR3: CASSSDPQGREQYF
DNA: TGTGCCAGCAGCTCGGATCCACAGGGTCGCGAGCAGTACTTC
D: -
V: TRBV5-4
size: -
J: TRBJ2-7

CDR3: CASSVGLSDNSPLHF
DNA: TGTGCCAGCTCAGTGGGGCTAAGCGATAATTCACCCCTCCACTTT
D: -
V: TRBV18
size: -
J: TRBJ1-6

CDR3: CASSFALAGSITDTQYF
DNA: TGTGCCAGCAGCTTTGCTCTCGCAGGGTCGATCACAGATACGCAGTATTTT
D: -
V: TRBV7-8
size: -
J: TRBJ2-3

CDR3: CASSADTLYSTDTQYF
DNA: TGTGCCAGCAGCGCGGACACTCTTTATTCCACAGATACGCAGTATTTT
D: -
V: TRBV7-9
size: -
J: TRBJ2-3

CDR3: CASSLFAGATGELFF
DNA: TGTGCCAGCAGCTTATTTGCGGGGGCTACCGGGGAGCTGTTTTTT
D: -
V: TRBV7-3
size: few
J: TRBJ2-2

CDR3: CASTFARANTGELFF
DNA: TGTGCCAGCACCTTCGCACGGGCGAACACCGGGGAGCTGTTTTTT
D: -
V: TRBV6-6
size: -
J: TRBJ2-2

CDR3: CASSRTGVGLTPQYF
DNA: TGTGCCAGCAGTCGGACAGGGGTTGGCCTGACGCCCCAGTACTTC
D: TRBD1
V: TRBV6-1
size: -
J: TRBJ2-7

CDR3: CASSLAPDTVARGYTF
DNA: TGTGCCAGTAGCTTGGCCCCGGACACCGTGGCGAGAGGCTACACCTTC
D: -
V: TRBV19
size: -
J: TRBJ1-2

CDR3: CASTGTSGNLVGGELFF
DNA: TGCGCCAGCACCGGGACTAGCGGGAATCTAGTGGGCGGGGAGCTGTTTTTT
D: TRBD2
V: TRBV23-1
size: -
J: TRBJ2-2

CDR3: CASSPGTANTGELFF
DNA: TGTGCCAGTAGTCCTGGGACAGCCAACACCGGGGAGCTGTTTTTT
D: TRBD1
V: TRBV19
size: once
J: TRBJ2-2

CDR3: CASSQDGTSGGQYNEQFF
DNA: TGTGCCAGCAGCCAAGATGGAACTAGCGGGGGCCAATACAATGAGCAGTTCTTC
D: TRBD2
V: TRBV4-2
size: -
J: TRBJ2-1

CDR3: CASSYRREALANYGYTF
DNA: TGTGCCAGCAGCTACCGTCGAGAGGCCCTAGCTAACTATGGCTACACCTTC
D: -
V: TRBV2
size: once
J: TRBJ1-2

CDR3: CARSPGESGANVLTF
DNA: TGTGCCAGAAGCCCGGGGGAGTCAGGGGCCAACGTCCTGACTTTC
D: -
V: TRBV5-3
size: -
J: TRBJ2-6

CDR3: CASAAGFQETQYF
DNA: TGTGCCAGCGCAGCAGGGTTCCAAGAGACCCAGTACTTC
D: -
V: TRBV7-2
size: few
J: TRBJ2-5

CDR3: CASSLHQGAGNTIYF
DNA: TGCGCCAGCAGCCTACATCAGGGGGCGGGAAACACCATATATTTT
D: TRBD1
V: TRBV4-1
size: -
J: TRBJ1-3

CDR3: CASSLGGSVQPQHF
DNA: TGTGCCAGCAGCTTAGGAGGTTCAGTCCAGCCCCAGCATTTT
D: -
V: TRBV7-6
size: -
J: TRBJ1-5

CDR3: CAWSVGQGLCEQYF
DNA: TGTGCCTGGAGTGTGGGACAGGGTCTATGCGAGCAGTACTTC
D: TRBD1
V: TRBV30
size: -
J: TRBJ2-7

CDR3: CASSLDRRLAGATDTQYF
DNA: TGTGCCAGCAGCTTAGATAGGCGACTAGCGGGAGCTACAGATACGCAGTATTTT
D: TRBD2
V: TRBV11-2
size: -
J: TRBJ2-3

CDR3: CASRVLAGESYEQYF
DNA: TGTGCCAGCAGGGTACTAGCGGGGGAATCCTACGAGCAGTACTTC
D: TRBD2
V: TRBV6-5
size: -
J: TRBJ2-7

CDR3: CAWSWTTGEAYEQYF
DNA: TGTGCCTGGAGTTGGACGACAGGAGAGGCCTACGAGCAGTACTTC
D: -
V: TRBV30
size: -
J: TRBJ2-7

CDR3: CASSIRGSTEAFF
DNA: TGTGCCAGTAGTATTAGGGGGAGCACTGAAGCTTTCTTT
D: -
V: TRBV19
size: few
J: TRBJ1-1

CDR3: CASAGGEDQPQHF
DNA: TGCGCCAGCGCGGGGGGCGAGGATCAGCCCCAGCATTTT
D: -
V: TRBV5-1
size: -
J: TRBJ1-5

CDR3: CASSFASRGGMYNEQFF
DNA: TGTGCCAGCAGTTTCGCGTCGCGGGGGGGTATGTACAATGAGCAGTTCTTC
D: TRBD2
V: TRBV27
size: -
J: TRBJ2-1

CDR3: CASSRQGAGPLHF
DNA: TGTGCCAGCAGTAGACAGGGGGCAGGTCCCCTCCACTTT
D: TRBD1
V: TRBV2
size: -
J: TRBJ1-6

CDR3: CASSKRLAAYQETQYF
DNA: TGTGCCAGTAGTAAACGACTAGCTGCCTACCAAGAGACCCAGTACTTC
D: TRBD2
V: TRBV19
size: -
J: TRBJ2-5

CDR3: CASSRQGVGYTF
DNA: TGTGCCAGCAGCCGACAGGGTGTAGGCTACACCTTC
D: TRBD1
V: TRBV6-6
size: -
J: TRBJ1-2